This T cell receptor beta chain was retrieved from a study of blood T cell repertoires in COVID-19. Study-wide background: There were acute and convalescent COVID-19 samples, and they came from the United States, Italy and Spain. From T cells, B-cell-depleted T cells, or PBMCs came the material, which was cDNA or gDNA.

The CDR3 totals 16 residues. From germline, CDR1 is SGHTA and CDR2 FQGNSA. V lost 1 base, J lost 2 bases, and 7 bases stayed unmatched. In the original workflow: Nucleated cell counts were estimated from reference gene primer amplification. Profiled with immunoSEQ multiplex PCR; TCRdb holds only in-frame clones, not every one. V and J calls and clone size are given by that table; D and trimming were obtained from the DNA. Among 100,000 or so clones listed, 85% to 95% were seen once. This receptor was obtained from a woman in her sixties or seventies with active COVID-19. The sequenced sample consisted of peripheral blood. The chain couples TRBV7-2 to TRBJ2-7; 8 nucleotides match TRBD2. The CDR3 region has the DNA TGTGCCAGCAGCTTAGGGGACCGGGGGGGACCCTACGAGCAGTACTTC. Its translation is CASSLGDRGGPYEQYF. Looking up the rest from reference TRBV7-2 and TRBJ2-7 gives the full variable domain: GAGVSQSPSNKVTEKGKDVELRCDPISGHTALYWYRQSLGQGLEFLIYFQGNSAPDKSGLPSDRFSAERTGGSVSTLTIQRTQQEDSAVYLCASSLGDRGGPYEQYFGPGTRLTVT.